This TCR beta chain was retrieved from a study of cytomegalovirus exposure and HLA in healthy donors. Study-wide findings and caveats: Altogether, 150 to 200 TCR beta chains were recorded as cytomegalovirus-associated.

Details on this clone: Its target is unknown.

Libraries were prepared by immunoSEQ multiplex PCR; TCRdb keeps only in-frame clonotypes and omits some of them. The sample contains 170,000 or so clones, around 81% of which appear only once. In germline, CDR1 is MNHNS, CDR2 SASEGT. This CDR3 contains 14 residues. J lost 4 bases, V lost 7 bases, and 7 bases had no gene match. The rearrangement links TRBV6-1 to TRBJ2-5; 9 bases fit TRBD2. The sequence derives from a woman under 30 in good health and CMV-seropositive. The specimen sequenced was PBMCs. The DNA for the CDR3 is TGTGCCAGCAAGTTGGCGGGGGGGACAGAGACCCAGTACTTC. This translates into CASKLAGGTETQYF.